These 26 T cell receptor beta chains originate from one sample sequenced in a study of monozygotic twins with inflammatory bowel disease. Reanalyzing the 5' RACE reads, TCRdb keeps one entry per CDR3 protein, without DNA. This sample's table reports approximately 210,000 distinct CDR3 sequences. The sequenced material came from blood. Every receptor here comes from a human donor with ulcerative colitis or Crohn's disease, or a healthy co-twin of an affected twin (not recorded which).

The chain has TRBV11-2 and TRBJ2-1; the TCRdb call, TRBD2, lacks DNA for checking. The germline V gene encodes CDR1 SGHAT and CDR2 FQNNGV. This CDR3 is built from 20 residues. CDR3 amino acids: CASSRRASGGVVSSYNEQFF.

V usage is TRBV18 and J usage is TRBJ1-4; TCRdb outputs TRBD1, but without DNA this stays unchecked. CDR3 length equals 15 residues. The germline V gene encodes CDR1 KGHSH and CDR2 LQKENI. CDR3: CASSPRGGANEKLFF.

CDR3 loop: CASSLAGSVGSGTDTQYF. This chain joins TRBV7-2 and TRBJ2-3. In germline, CDR1 is SGHTA, CDR2 FQGNSA. CDR3 length equals 18 residues.

The chain recombines TRBV7-2 with TRBJ2-7. Per the germline V gene, CDR1 is SGHTA and CDR2 is FQGNSA. This CDR3 region has 13 residues. The CDR3 reads CASSISGNYEQYF.

The chain couples TRBV5-1 to TRBJ2-7; the D gene TCRdb calls, TRBD2, cannot be checked with no DNA. There are 17 residues in the CDR3. Germline CDR1 and CDR2: SGHRS and YFSETQ. CDR3 amino acids: CASSRTSGNVGPYEQYF.

This rearrangement joins TRBV24-1 to TRBJ2-3. Germline V gene sequence: CDR1 KGHDR, CDR2 SFDVKD. The CDR3 has 13 residues. The CDR3 is CATSDSYTDTQYF.

The V and J genes are TRBV5-4 and TRBJ2-7; lacking DNA, the TRBD2 call made by TCRdb goes unchecked. The germline CDR1 and CDR2 sequences are SGHNT and YYREEE (reference sequence). The CDR3 extends over 14 amino acids. CDR3 in amino acids: CASSWASGENEQYF.

The chain links TRBV2 to TRBJ2-3; the D gene TCRdb calls, TRBD1, cannot be checked with no DNA. The CDR3 has 17 residues. From germline, CDR1 is SNHLY and CDR2 FYNNEI. CDR3 protein: CASSFYLATPRTDTQYF.

The rearrangement uses TRBV18 and TRBJ2-7. This CDR3 is 14 amino acids long. Germline CDR1 reads KGHSH; CDR2 reads LQKENI. The CDR3 sequence is CASSPRAASYEQYF.

The J gene is TRBJ2-2, the V gene TRBV4-2; TCRdb reports TRBD1, a call that lacks DNA to check it against. The CDR3 loop spans 17 amino acids. CDR1 and CDR2 (germline): LGHNA, YNFKEQ. The CDR3 here is CASSQDPDARNTGELFF.

The V gene is TRBV7-9, the J gene TRBJ2-3; the TRBD2 assignment by TCRdb is unverifiable without DNA. Germline lookup yields CDR1 SEHNR and CDR2 FQNEAQ (reference sequence). CDR3 size: 15 residues. CDR3 protein: CASSPREYREDTQYF.

This sequence joins TRBV4-2 and TRBJ1-3; TCRdb lists TRBD1, though no DNA is available to test this call. Germline V CDR1 and CDR2: LGHNA, YNFKEQ. This CDR3 has 15 residues. The CDR3 sequence: CASSGRDRERNTIYF.

This rearrangement joins TRBV19 to TRBJ1-1; as DNA is missing, the TRBD1 call by TCRdb cannot be tested. This CDR3 is 14 amino acids long. Germline CDR1 reads LNHDA; CDR2 reads SQIVND (reference sequence). This CDR3 reads CASTKDRVNTEAFF.

The chain joins TRBV23-1 to TRBJ2-1; lacking DNA, the TRBD1 call made by TCRdb goes unchecked. TRBV23-1 belongs to the ORF category, with a function that is uncertain. The CDR3 consists of 15 residues. CDR3 residues: CASSAPGQRVDEQFF.

The chain uses TRBV19 and TRBJ1-1; TCRdb names TRBD1, which stays unverified in the absence of DNA. Germline V gives CDR1 LNHDA, CDR2 SQIVND (reference sequence). The CDR3 totals 13 residues. The CDR3 spells CASEQGGGTEAFF.

The chain employs TRBV6-1 and TRBJ1-5; there is no DNA to check the TCRdb D call of TRBD1. The CDR3 runs 19 residues. Germline values: CDR1 MNHNS, CDR2 SASEGT. Here the CDR3 reads CASSDPRDRGQLCNQPQHF.

The chain is built from TRBV7-8 and TRBJ2-7; TCRdb returns TRBD1, unconfirmable since there is no DNA. The CDR3 extends over 14 amino acids. CDR1 and CDR2 from the germline V gene are SGHVS and FQNEAQ. CDR3 region: CASSLGTGVYEQYF. Full variable domain (missing parts from reference TRBV7-8 and TRBJ2-7): GAGVSQSPRYKVAKRGQDVALRCDPISGHVSLFWYQQALGQGPEFLTYFQNEAQLDKSGLPSDRFFAERPEGSVSTLKIQRTQQEDSAVYLCASSLGTGVYEQYFGPGTRLTVT.

This chain joins TRBV18 and TRBJ1-1; TCRdb returns TRBD1, unconfirmable since there is no DNA. The germline V gene has CDR1 KGHSH and CDR2 LQKENI. The CDR3 is 14 residues long. CDR3 sequence: CASSRRTSNTEAFF. The variable domain in full, with the rest retrieved from reference TRBV18 and TRBJ1-1, is NAGVMQNPRHLVRRRGQEARLRCSPMKGHSHVYWYRQLPEEGLKFMVYLQKENIIDESGMPKERFSAEFPKEGPSILRIQQVVRGDSAAYFCASSRRTSNTEAFFGQGTRLTVV.

The chain carries TRBV4-1 and TRBJ2-7; TCRdb calls TRBD1, which cannot be checked without DNA. Germline V gene data show CDR1 as MGHRA and CDR2 as YSYEKL. This CDR3 spans 15 amino acids. CDR3 protein: CASSQAPTGDNEQYF.

The chain uses TRBV5-1 and TRBJ2-7; TCRdb's D gene call, TRBD2, goes unchecked for lack of DNA. The CDR3 is 13 residues long. The V gene's germline CDR1 is SGHRS and CDR2 YFSETQ. CDR3 sequence: CASSAARPGEQYF.

V usage is TRBV20-1 and J usage is TRBJ2-4; TCRdb's D gene call, TRBD2, goes unchecked for lack of DNA. The germline V gene has CDR1 DFQATT and CDR2 SNEGSKA (reference sequence). The length of the CDR3 is 12 residues. The chain's CDR3 is CSVELASNIQYF.

This chain uses TRBV6-6 with TRBJ1-2. The CDR3 spans 12 residues. Germline CDR1 and CDR2: MNHNY and SVGAGI (reference sequence). The CDR3 spells CASSLGHYGYTF.

This chain connects TRBV24-1 to TRBJ2-3. The CDR3 covers 13 residues. From germline, CDR1 is KGHDR and CDR2 SFDVKD. The CDR3 is CAIQSPSTDTQYF.

The gene calls are TRBV6-5 and TRBJ2-3; TCRdb names TRBD2, which stays unverified in the absence of DNA. This CDR3 region has 13 residues. In germline, CDR1 is MNHEY, CDR2 SVGAGI. This CDR3 is CASSYSPRGRQYF.

This chain connects TRBV29-1 to TRBJ1-1. Germline CDR1 is SQVTM and CDR2 is ANQGSEA. The CDR3 has 13 residues. The CDR3 protein is CSVVRATNTEAFF.

CDR3 region: CASSLAPGTYEQYF. The chain uses TRBV7-2 and TRBJ2-7; lacking DNA, the TRBD1 call made by TCRdb goes unchecked. The CDR3 is 14 residues long. The germline gives CDR1 SGHTA, CDR2 FQGNSA.